The clone carrying this T cell receptor (beta chain) has just a few counts. The antigen is unknown. This CDR3 has 14 residues. The sequenced template was cDNA made from the entire isolated RNA. The data were produced by immunoSEQ multiplex PCR, yet TCRdb's version contains in-frame clones alone and is incomplete. Here the sample spans 240,000 or so clones, about 15% being singletons. The data stem from a study of beta chain features in type 1 diabetes. General study findings and limits: TCRB CDR3s were moderately but significantly shorter in Type 1 diabetes patients in all four CD4+ subsets.

The origin of this receptor is a man under 40 with type 1 diabetes. The sample was naive CD4+ T cells from blood. V gene TRBV12-2 combines with J gene TRBJ2-7; the DNA was not compared with TRBD1, the D call given in the table. TRBV12-2 is classified as a pseudogene. CDR3 protein: CASRHLRGNYEQYF. For the CDR3, the DNA is TGTGCAAGTCGCCACCTCAGGGGTAACTACGAGCAGTACTTC.